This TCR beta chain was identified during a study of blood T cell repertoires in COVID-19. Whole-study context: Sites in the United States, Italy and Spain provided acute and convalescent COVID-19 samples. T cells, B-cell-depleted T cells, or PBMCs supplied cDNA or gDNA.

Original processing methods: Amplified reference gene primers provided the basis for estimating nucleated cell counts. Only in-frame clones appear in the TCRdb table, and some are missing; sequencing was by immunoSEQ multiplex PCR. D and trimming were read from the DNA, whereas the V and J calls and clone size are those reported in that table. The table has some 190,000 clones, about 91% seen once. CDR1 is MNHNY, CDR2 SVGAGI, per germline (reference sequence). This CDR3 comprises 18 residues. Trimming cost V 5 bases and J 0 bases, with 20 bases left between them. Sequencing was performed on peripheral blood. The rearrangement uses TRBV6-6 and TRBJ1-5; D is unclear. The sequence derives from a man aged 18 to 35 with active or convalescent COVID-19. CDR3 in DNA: TGTGCCAGCAGTCCCCTGGTACAGAGCTTCTATAGCAATCAGCCCCAGCATTTT. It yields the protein CASSPLVQSFYSNQPQHF.